The rows below give T cell receptor beta chains drawn from one sample of a study of molecular identifiers for immune sequencing clone quantification. TCRdb re-derived calls from the PCR reads in MiXCR, one entry per CDR3 protein. Among hundreds of thousands of distinct CDR3 sequences listed, 20% to 25% were seen once. The sample taken for sequencing was naive CD8+ T cells from blood, with Jurkat cell RNA spiked in. Every receptor here comes from a human donor in good health. Some libraries in this study had Jurkat cell RNA spiked in. Each CDR3 is given with its conserved first and last residue. A D gene is named only where the DNA matches it firmly. Size values are once, few and many counts, or a class for expanded clones, and some rows have none.

>TRBJ2-5|-|TRBV10-2|-
CASSLGPSQETQYF
TGCGCCAGCAGTCTCGGGCCCAGCCAAGAGACCCAGTACTTC
>TRBJ2-5|-|TRBV5-1|-
CASSFLGLRETQYF
TGCGCCAGCAGCTTTCTGGGGCTAAGAGAGACCCAGTACTTC
>TRBJ2-1|many|TRBV19|TRBD2
CASSSIAGTYNEQFF
TGTGCCAGTAGTAGTATAGCGGGAACCTACAATGAGCAGTTCTTC
>TRBJ2-7|many|TRBV28|-
CASSLASPYEQYF
TGTGCCAGCAGTTTGGCGTCCCCCTACGAGCAGTACTTC
>TRBJ2-1|few|TRBV4-1|-
CASSQEVRYNEQFF
TGCGCCAGCAGCCAAGAAGTCCGGTACAATGAGCAGTTCTTC
>TRBJ2-7|many|TRBV5-1|-
CASSFRHNSYEQYF
TGCGCCAGCAGCTTCCGACACAACTCCTACGAGCAGTACTTC
>TRBJ2-5|-|TRBV7-9|TRBD1
CASSLSRDRDWTQYF
TGTGCCAGCAGCTTGTCCCGGGACAGGGATTGGACCCAGTACTTC
>TRBJ2-6|many|TRBV2|TRBD1
CASSGQGILSGANVLTF
TGTGCCAGCAGTGGACAGGGGATACTCTCTGGGGCCAACGTCCTGACTTTC
>TRBJ2-1|many|TRBV19|TRBD1
CASRGQGPSYNEQFF
TGTGCCAGTAGGGGACAGGGACCTTCCTACAATGAGCAGTTCTTC
>TRBJ2-6|many|TRBV27|-
CASSLFDSGANVLTF
TGTGCCAGCAGTTTATTCGACTCTGGGGCCAACGTCCTGACTTTC
>TRBJ2-7|many|TRBV20-1|-
CSASRSRFDEQYF
TGCAGTGCTAGTCGCAGTCGTTTCGACGAGCAGTACTTC
>TRBJ2-3|many|TRBV19|-
CASSWDNQRDTQYF
TGTGCCAGTAGTTGGGACAATCAAAGGGATACGCAGTATTTT
>TRBJ2-4|many|TRBV4-3|-
CASSQDQGGIAKNIQYF
TGCGCCAGCAGCCAAGATCAAGGCGGTATAGCCAAAAACATTCAGTACTTC
>TRBJ2-5|many|TRBV7-9|-
CASSFLAEETQYF
TGTGCCAGCAGCTTCTTAGCGGAAGAGACCCAGTACTTC
>TRBJ1-5|many|TRBV3-1|-
CASSQDRANQPQHF
TGTGCCAGCAGCCAAGATCGTGCCAATCAGCCCCAGCATTTT
>TRBJ1-2|few|TRBV4-3|TRBD1
CASSSQGDWDGYTF
TGCGCCAGCAGCTCGCAGGGGGATTGGGATGGCTACACCTTC
>TRBJ1-1|-|TRBV4-1|-
CASSQEGAIHKRTEAFF
TGCGCCAGCAGCCAAGAGGGGGCAATTCATAAGAGAACTGAAGCTTTCTTT
>TRBJ2-3|many|TRBV12-5|TRBD2
CASGLGGLAGAKSTDTQYF
TGTGCTAGTGGTTTGGGGGGACTAGCGGGGGCCAAGAGCACAGATACGCAGTATTTT
>TRBJ1-1|many|TRBV4-3|-
CASSQARTDTEAFF
TGCGCCAGCAGCCAAGCGCGGACGGACACTGAAGCTTTCTTT
>TRBJ2-7|many|TRBV20-1|-
CSASPGPSYEQYF
TGCAGTGCTAGCCCCGGGCCCTCCTACGAGCAGTACTTC
>TRBJ2-3|-|TRBV28|TRBD2
CAGKQTGTSGSFTDTQYF
TGTGCCGGCAAACAGACCGGGACTAGCGGGAGCTTCACAGATACGCAGTATTTT
>TRBJ2-3|many|TRBV7-9|TRBD2
CASSLLTSGRPSTDTQYF
TGTGCCAGCAGCTTACTGACTAGCGGGAGACCTAGCACAGATACGCAGTATTTT
>TRBJ2-7|few|TRBV7-9|TRBD1
CASSLGMTGAMDEQYF
TGTGCCAGCAGCTTAGGTATGACAGGGGCGATGGACGAGCAGTACTTC
>TRBJ2-7|many|TRBV7-9|-
CASSLALGTYYEQYF
TGTGCCAGCAGCTTAGCGCTTGGCACCTACTACGAGCAGTACTTC
>TRBJ2-5|many|TRBV7-6|-
CASSLFQGASYQETQYF
TGTGCCAGCAGCTTATTTCAGGGAGCATCGTACCAAGAGACCCAGTACTTC
>TRBJ1-1|many|TRBV7-7|-
CASSPVAAGMNTEAFF
TGTGCCAGCAGCCCCGTGGCCGCGGGCATGAACACTGAAGCTTTCTTT
>TRBJ2-1|many|TRBV27|-
CASSLSGVPYNEQFF
TGTGCCAGCAGTTTATCGGGGGTTCCCTACAATGAGCAGTTCTTC
>TRBJ2-3|-|TRBV7-3|-
CASSSGISAGWDTQYF
TGTGCCAGCAGCTCCGGCATTAGTGCCGGGTGGGATACGCAGTATTTT
>TRBJ2-1|many|TRBV5-1|-
CASSLWGATNEQFF
TGCGCCAGCAGCTTGTGGGGGGCTACGAATGAGCAGTTCTTC
>TRBJ2-2|many|TRBV29-1|-
CSVELLAHTGELFF
TGCAGCGTTGAACTGTTAGCTCATACCGGGGAGCTGTTTTTT
>TRBJ1-1|many|TRBV29-1|-
CSVEDNLNTEAFF
TGCAGCGTTGAGGATAACCTGAACACTGAAGCTTTCTTT
>TRBJ2-5|few|TRBV4-3|TRBD1
CASSQDHSGQGSGETQYF
TGCGCCAGCAGCCAAGATCACTCCGGACAGGGGAGTGGGGAGACCCAGTACTTC
>TRBJ2-7|many|TRBV6-5|-
CASRPLASSYEQYF
TGTGCCAGCAGGCCACTAGCTAGCTCCTACGAGCAGTACTTC
>TRBJ2-3|many|TRBV7-9|TRBD2
CASSHLAGGVSDTQYF
TGTGCCAGCAGCCATCTAGCGGGAGGAGTATCGGATACGCAGTATTTT
>TRBJ2-3|many|TRBV7-9|-
CASSSPGVSLDTQYF
TGTGCCAGCAGCTCCCCGGGCGTTTCGTTGGATACGCAGTATTTT
>TRBJ1-5|many|TRBV4-3|-
CASSQESGSNQPQHF
TGCGCCAGCAGCCAAGAATCGGGTAGCAATCAGCCCCAGCATTTT
>TRBJ2-3|few|TRBV19|TRBD2
CASSMGTRSTDTQYF
TGTGCCAGTAGTATGGGGACTAGGTCCACAGATACGCAGTATTTT
>TRBJ2-1|many|TRBV20-1|TRBD2
CSAFVAGVSSYNEQFF
TGCAGTGCTTTCGTAGCGGGAGTATCCTCCTACAATGAGCAGTTCTTC
>TRBJ1-1|many|TRBV28|-
CASSPPGLVRDTEAFF
TGTGCCAGCAGTCCTCCGGGACTAGTAAGAGACACTGAAGCTTTCTTT
>TRBJ1-6|-|TRBV4-2|TRBD1
CASSQVLAGGNSPLHF
TGTGCCAGCAGCCAAGTCCTAGCAGGGGGAAATTCACCCCTCCACTTT
>TRBJ2-2|many|TRBV4-1|-
CASRRGPGAGTGELFF
TGCGCCAGCCGTCGAGGGCCGGGGGCGGGCACCGGGGAGCTGTTTTTT
>TRBJ2-5|many|TRBV5-1|TRBD1
CASSLGQGRETQYF
TGCGCCAGCAGCCTAGGACAGGGGAGAGAGACCCAGTACTTC
>TRBJ1-4|many|TRBV7-2|-
CASSLSFYARGHEKLFF
TGTGCCAGCAGCTTAAGTTTTTATGCCAGGGGCCATGAAAAACTGTTTTTT
>TRBJ2-1|-|TRBV7-3|TRBD2
CASSLTRLAGASYNEQFF
TGTGCCAGCAGCTTAACTAGACTAGCGGGAGCCTCCTACAATGAGCAGTTCTTC